Listed below are T cell receptor beta chains from one sample, sequenced in a study of T cells in Graves' hyperthyroidism and ophthalmopathy. TCRdb processed the multiplex PCR reads anew with MiXCR; each CDR3 protein has one entry. The data show more than 150,000 distinct CDR3 sequences, approximately 15% seen once. What was sequenced was blood. These receptor sequences come from a woman aged 45 to 65 with Graves' hyperthyroidism. Both conserved end residues are part of each CDR3. The order of the fields is J gene, clone size, V gene, D gene, CDR3 DNA, CDR3 protein. The D gene is left open where the match is weak. Expanded clones are given a class, and other clones once, few, many or no size at all.

J gene: TRBJ2-5; clone size: many; V gene: TRBV7-3; D gene: NA; CDR3 DNA: TGTGCCAGCAGCTTAATGCCAGGGAGGAAAGAGACCCAGTACTTC; CDR3 protein: CASSLMPGRKETQYF
J gene: TRBJ2-5; clone size: many; V gene: TRBV11-2; D gene: NA; CDR3 DNA: TGTGCTCCTACCCCCTGGGGGACCCAGTACTTC; CDR3 protein: CAPTPWGTQYF
J gene: TRBJ1-5; clone size: many; V gene: TRBV19; D gene: NA; CDR3 DNA: TGTGCCAGTAATTTTGGGACACTAAATCAGCCCCAGCATTTT; CDR3 protein: CASNFGTLNQPQHF
J gene: TRBJ1-2; clone size: NA; V gene: TRBV18; D gene: NA; CDR3 DNA: TGTGCCAGCTCACCAACCCTCCTCCGCGGGGGGAAGGGTGGCTACACCTTC; CDR3 protein: CASSPTLLRGGKGGYTF
J gene: TRBJ2-5; clone size: few; V gene: TRBV6-1; D gene: NA; CDR3 DNA: TGTGCCAGCAGGCTGGGGGAGGAGACCCAGTACTTC; CDR3 protein: CASRLGEETQYF
J gene: TRBJ2-7; clone size: many; V gene: TRBV2; D gene: NA; CDR3 DNA: TGTGCCAGCAGACCCGGGCAGGCCCGCTACGAGCAGTACTTC; CDR3 protein: CASRPGQARYEQYF
J gene: TRBJ1-2; clone size: NA; V gene: TRBV4-3; D gene: NA; CDR3 DNA: TGCGCCAGCAGCCAAGTAGGGTGGGAGAAAAACTATGGCTACACCTTC; CDR3 protein: CASSQVGWEKNYGYTF
J gene: TRBJ2-7; clone size: many; V gene: TRBV11-2; D gene: NA; CDR3 DNA: TGTGCCAGCAGCCCGCGATCCGGGACTGCAACCTACGAGCAGTACTTC; CDR3 protein: CASSPRSGTATYEQYF
J gene: TRBJ1-1; clone size: many; V gene: TRBV10-3; D gene: TRBD1; CDR3 DNA: TGTGCCATCAGTGATATGGAAGGACAGGGGAACACTGAAGCTTTCTTT; CDR3 protein: CAISDMEGQGNTEAFF
J gene: TRBJ2-7; clone size: many; V gene: TRBV24-1; D gene: TRBD1; CDR3 DNA: TGTGCCACCAGTGCCCGGGACAGGACCTACGAGCAGTACTTC; CDR3 protein: CATSARDRTYEQYF
J gene: TRBJ2-1; clone size: few; V gene: TRBV20-1; D gene: NA; CDR3 DNA: TGCAGTGCTGGCTTCAGTGGTTCCTACCACAATGAGCAGTTCTTC; CDR3 protein: CSAGFSGSYHNEQFF
J gene: TRBJ2-4; clone size: few; V gene: TRBV19; D gene: NA; CDR3 DNA: TGTGCCAGTAGTAGGGGGACGGCTAACATTCAGTACTTC; CDR3 protein: CASSRGTANIQYF
J gene: TRBJ2-3; clone size: many; V gene: TRBV7-9; D gene: NA; CDR3 DNA: TGTGCCAGCAGCTTAGCTATCACAGATACGCAGTATTTT; CDR3 protein: CASSLAITDTQYF
J gene: TRBJ2-7; clone size: many; V gene: TRBV7-2; D gene: NA; CDR3 DNA: TGTGCCAGCAGCTTAGTTTTTAGGCTGAGTATGGAACAAGTCTACGAGCAGTACTTC; CDR3 protein: CASSLVFRLSMEQVYEQYF
J gene: TRBJ1-5; clone size: NA; V gene: TRBV28; D gene: NA; CDR3 DNA: TGTGCCAGCATCGGAAGTCGGAATCAGCCCCAGCATTTT; CDR3 protein: CASIGSRNQPQHF
J gene: TRBJ2-1; clone size: many; V gene: TRBV2; D gene: NA; CDR3 DNA: TGTGCCAGCAGTAACGAGGTTCCCGCCCTCAATGAGCAGTTCTTC; CDR3 protein: CASSNEVPALNEQFF
J gene: TRBJ2-7; clone size: few; V gene: TRBV4-1; D gene: NA; CDR3 DNA: TGCGCCAGCAGCCAAGTACGGAACTACGAGCAGTACTTC; CDR3 protein: CASSQVRNYEQYF
J gene: TRBJ1-1; clone size: many; V gene: TRBV25-1; D gene: NA; CDR3 DNA: TGTGCCAGCAGTGAATTATTGCAGCTGGGGGCGAACACTGAAGCTTTCTTT; CDR3 protein: CASSELLQLGANTEAFF
J gene: TRBJ1-2; clone size: many; V gene: TRBV7-9; D gene: TRBD1; CDR3 DNA: TGTGCCAGCAGTTGGGGACAGTATTTGGGCTACACCTTC; CDR3 protein: CASSWGQYLGYTF
J gene: TRBJ1-1; clone size: many; V gene: TRBV24-1; D gene: TRBD1; CDR3 DNA: TGTGCCACCAGTGACCGGACAGGATGTGGGGACAGGGCTGTAGGTACTGAAGCTTTCTTT; CDR3 protein: CATSDRTGCGDRAVGTEAFF
J gene: TRBJ1-4; clone size: NA; V gene: TRBV5-5; D gene: NA; CDR3 DNA: TGTGCCAGCAGCTTGGAGGGTTCTTACGAAAAACTGTTTTTT; CDR3 protein: CASSLEGSYEKLFF
J gene: TRBJ1-2; clone size: many; V gene: TRBV20-1; D gene: TRBD1; CDR3 DNA: TGCAGTGCTAGAGACCCCAGGGGGGTTCGGGGCTACACCTTC; CDR3 protein: CSARDPRGVRGYTF
J gene: TRBJ1-1; clone size: many; V gene: TRBV12-3/TRBV12-4; D gene: NA; CDR3 DNA: TGTGCCAGCAGTTCAGGGGAGAACACTGAAGCTTTCTTT; CDR3 protein: CASSSGENTEAFF
J gene: TRBJ2-5; clone size: many; V gene: TRBV7-9; D gene: TRBD2; CDR3 DNA: TGTGCCAGCAGTTCCTGGACTAGCCACCAAGAGACCCAGTACTTC; CDR3 protein: CASSSWTSHQETQYF
J gene: TRBJ1-2; clone size: many; V gene: TRBV5-1; D gene: TRBD1; CDR3 DNA: TGCGCCAGCAGCTTTGGGGACAGCCGGTATGGCTACACCTTC; CDR3 protein: CASSFGDSRYGYTF
J gene: TRBJ2-3; clone size: NA; V gene: TRBV5-8; D gene: NA; CDR3 DNA: TGTGCCAGCAGCTTGGCTAGTGCTAGCACAGATACGCAGTATTTT; CDR3 protein: CASSLASASTDTQYF
J gene: TRBJ1-1; clone size: many; V gene: TRBV29-1; D gene: TRBD1; CDR3 DNA: TGCAGCGTTGCCCTTCAAGGGGGCCCTGAAGCTTTCTTT; CDR3 protein: CSVALQGGPEAFF
J gene: TRBJ2-2; clone size: many; V gene: TRBV5-1; D gene: NA; CDR3 DNA: TGCGCCAGCAGCTTGGTCCAGGAGGGTGGCGGGGAGCTGTTTTTT; CDR3 protein: CASSLVQEGGGELFF
J gene: TRBJ2-4; clone size: medium-sized; V gene: TRBV28; D gene: TRBD1; CDR3 DNA: TGTGCCAGCAGCGTACAGGGGGAAGTAAACATTCAGTACTTC; CDR3 protein: CASSVQGEVNIQYF
J gene: TRBJ2-3; clone size: many; V gene: TRBV28; D gene: TRBD2; CDR3 DNA: TGTGCCAGCAGTCCCCGAATGGGGAGCGGGGGGTTGATGGATACGCAGTATTTT; CDR3 protein: CASSPRMGSGGLMDTQYF
J gene: TRBJ1-2; clone size: many; V gene: TRBV24-1; D gene: TRBD1; CDR3 DNA: TGTGCCACCAGTGACCCCAGCGGGACAGCGTATGGCTACACCTTC; CDR3 protein: CATSDPSGTAYGYTF
J gene: TRBJ1-1; clone size: many; V gene: TRBV2; D gene: NA; CDR3 DNA: TGTGCCAGCAGGAGAACAGGGACGAACACTGAAGCTTTCTTT; CDR3 protein: CASRRTGTNTEAFF
J gene: TRBJ2-7; clone size: NA; V gene: TRBV27; D gene: NA; CDR3 DNA: TGTGCCAGCAGTTTATCGCCCCCTGGGCCGGGGCTGGAATCGTACGAGCAGTACTTC; CDR3 protein: CASSLSPPGPGLESYEQYF
J gene: TRBJ1-1; clone size: NA; V gene: TRBV4-1; D gene: NA; CDR3 DNA: TGCGCCAGCAGCCAAGATCGTGGGAACACTGAAGCTTTCTTT; CDR3 protein: CASSQDRGNTEAFF
J gene: TRBJ1-3; clone size: many; V gene: TRBV7-2; D gene: TRBD1; CDR3 DNA: TGTGCCAGCAGCCACAGGGGGCGAGGAAACACCATATATTTT; CDR3 protein: CASSHRGRGNTIYF
J gene: TRBJ1-6; clone size: many; V gene: TRBV19; D gene: NA; CDR3 DNA: TGTGCCAGTAGTATAGATACAGGAGGATCCCTCCACTTT; CDR3 protein: CASSIDTGGSLHF
J gene: TRBJ2-5; clone size: many; V gene: TRBV12-3/TRBV12-4; D gene: NA; CDR3 DNA: TGTGCCAGCAGTTTAGACGGGGAACCCATCCAAGAGACCCAGTACTTC; CDR3 protein: CASSLDGEPIQETQYF
J gene: TRBJ2-3; clone size: many; V gene: TRBV7-8; D gene: TRBD2; CDR3 DNA: TGTGCCAGCAGCTCCTGGGAAGCGGGGGGGATCACAGATACGCAGTATTTT; CDR3 protein: CASSSWEAGGITDTQYF
J gene: TRBJ1-4; clone size: many; V gene: TRBV7-2; D gene: NA; CDR3 DNA: TGTGCCAGCAGCTTAAGCGGAGCAACTAATGAAAAACTGTTTTTT; CDR3 protein: CASSLSGATNEKLFF
J gene: TRBJ1-2; clone size: many; V gene: TRBV5-1; D gene: NA; CDR3 DNA: TGCGCCAGCAGCTTGGAGGGGTCCAGTAACTATGGCTACACCTTC; CDR3 protein: CASSLEGSSNYGYTF